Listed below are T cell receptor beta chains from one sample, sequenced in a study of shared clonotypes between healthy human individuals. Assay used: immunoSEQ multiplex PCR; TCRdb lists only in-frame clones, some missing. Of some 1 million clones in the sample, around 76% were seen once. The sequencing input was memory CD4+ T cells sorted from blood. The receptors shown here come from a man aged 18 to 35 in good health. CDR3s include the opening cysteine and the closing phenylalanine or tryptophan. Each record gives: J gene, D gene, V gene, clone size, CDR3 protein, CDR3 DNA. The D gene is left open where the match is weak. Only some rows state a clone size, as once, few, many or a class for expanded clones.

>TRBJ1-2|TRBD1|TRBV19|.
CASRSGQYYGYTF
TGTGCCAGTCGATCGGGACAGTACTATGGCTACACCTTC
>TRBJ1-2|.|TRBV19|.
CASTLQADYGYTF
TGTGCCAGTACCTTACAGGCTGACTATGGCTACACCTTC
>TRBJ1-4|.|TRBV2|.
CASSRLRDEKLFF
TGTGCCAGCAGCCGACTAAGGGATGAAAAACTGTTTTTT
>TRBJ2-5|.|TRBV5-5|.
CASTDPPETQYF
TGTGCCAGCACTGACCCCCCAGAGACCCAGTACTTC
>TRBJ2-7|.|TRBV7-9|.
CASQGEGSYEQYF
TGTGCCAGCCAGGGGGAGGGATCCTACGAGCAGTACTTC
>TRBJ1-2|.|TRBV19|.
CASSMVGNSNYGYTF
TGTGCCAGTAGTATGGTGGGGAATTCTAACTATGGCTACACCTTC
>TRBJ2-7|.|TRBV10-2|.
CASSGGAYEQYF
TGCGCCAGCAGTGGAGGGGCCTACGAGCAGTACTTC
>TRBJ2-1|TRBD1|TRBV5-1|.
CASSLGGGPTYNEQFF
TGCGCCAGCAGCTTGGGAGGGGGCCCAACCTACAATGAGCAGTTCTTC
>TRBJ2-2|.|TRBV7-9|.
CASSLALTGELFF
TGTGCCAGCAGCTTGGCCCTCACCGGGGAGCTGTTTTTT
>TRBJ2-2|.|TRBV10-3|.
CAISDKGSGSTGELFF
TGTGCCATCAGTGATAAAGGGTCTGGCAGCACCGGGGAGCTGTTTTTT
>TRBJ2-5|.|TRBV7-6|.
CASSKIGETQYF
TGTGCCAGCAGCAAAATCGGTGAGACCCAGTACTTC
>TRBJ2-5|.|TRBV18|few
CASSPPASGETQYF
TGTGCCAGCTCACCACCGGCTAGTGGGGAGACCCAGTACTTC
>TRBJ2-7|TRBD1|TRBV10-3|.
CAISESTGAYEQYF
TGTGCCATCAGTGAGTCGACAGGGGCCTACGAGCAGTACTTC
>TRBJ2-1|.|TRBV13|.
CASSNRRAKNEQFF
TGTGCCAGCAGCAACAGACGGGCCAAAAATGAGCAGTTCTTC
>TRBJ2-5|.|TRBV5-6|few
CASSWGPRGAETQYF
TGTGCCAGCAGCTGGGGACCAAGGGGGGCAGAGACCCAGTACTTC
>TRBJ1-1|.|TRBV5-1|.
CASSPWVGQTTSEAFF
TGCGCCAGCAGTCCGTGGGTCGGACAAACGACGTCTGAAGCTTTCTTT
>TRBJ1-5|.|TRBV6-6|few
CASSYPTGLDNQPQHF
TGTGCCAGCAGTTACCCGACAGGCCTTGACAATCAGCCCCAGCATTTT
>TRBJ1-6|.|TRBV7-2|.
CASSLSTIWGVTSPLHF
TGTGCCAGCAGCTTATCTACCATTTGGGGGGTTACTTCACCCCTCCACTTT
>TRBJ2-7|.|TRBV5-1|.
CASSKGVGIATYEQYF
TGCGCCAGCAGTAAAGGGGTTGGTATTGCCACCTACGAGCAGTACTTC
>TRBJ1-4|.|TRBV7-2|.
CASSFMGLATNEKLFF
TGTGCCAGCAGCTTCATGGGCCTTGCAACTAATGAAAAACTGTTTTTT
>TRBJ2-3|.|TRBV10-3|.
CAISAADTQYF
TGTGCCATCAGTGCCGCCGATACGCAGTATTTT
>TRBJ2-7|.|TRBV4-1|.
CASSQDVGGWSYEQYF
TGCGCCAGCAGCCAAGACGTCGGGGGATGGTCCTACGAGCAGTACTTC
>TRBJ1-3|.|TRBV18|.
CASSPQGVEVNTIYF
TGTGCCAGCTCACCACAGGGGGTCGAGGTGAACACCATATATTTT
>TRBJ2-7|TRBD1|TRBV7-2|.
CASSPIRGQEQYF
TGTGCCAGCAGCCCGATAAGGGGGCAGGAGCAGTACTTC
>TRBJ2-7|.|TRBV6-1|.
CASSYTEFYEQYF
TGTGCCAGCAGTTATACAGAGTTCTACGAGCAGTACTTC
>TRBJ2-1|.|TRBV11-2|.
CASTYSGTGEQFF
TGTGCCAGCACATATAGCGGGACAGGTGAGCAGTTCTTC
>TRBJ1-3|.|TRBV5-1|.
CASSLGGAGNTIYF
TGCGCCAGCAGCTTGGGCGGGGCTGGAAACACCATATATTTT
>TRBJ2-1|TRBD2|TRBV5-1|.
CASSSGAGGINEQFF
TGCGCCAGCAGCTCCGGCGCCGGGGGGATCAATGAGCAGTTCTTC
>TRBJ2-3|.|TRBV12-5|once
CASGLGWDTQYF
TGTGCTAGTGGTCTGGGGTGGGATACGCAGTATTTT
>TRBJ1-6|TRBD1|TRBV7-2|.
CASSLGTGDLSPLHF
TGTGCCAGCAGCTTAGGGACAGGGGACCTGTCACCCCTCCACTTT
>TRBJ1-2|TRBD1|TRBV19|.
CASSIAPTGGSYGYTF
TGTGCCAGTAGTATAGCCCCGACAGGGGGCAGCTATGGCTACACCTTC
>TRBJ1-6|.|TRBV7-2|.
CASSLVSSPLHF
TGTGCCAGCAGCTTAGTATCTTCACCCCTCCACTTT
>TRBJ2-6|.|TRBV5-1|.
CASSFGELVSGANVLTF
TGCGCCAGCAGCTTCGGGGAACTGGTATCTGGGGCCAACGTCCTGACTTTC
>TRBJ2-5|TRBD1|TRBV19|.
CASSGTGGWETQYF
TGTGCCAGTAGCGGGACAGGGGGCTGGGAGACCCAGTACTTC
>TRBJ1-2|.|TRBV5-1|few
CASSSGMLNYGYTF
TGCGCCAGCAGCTCAGGGATGCTGAACTATGGCTACACCTTC
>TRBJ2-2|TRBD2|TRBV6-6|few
CASSQLAGVGTGELFF
TGTGCCAGCAGTCAACTAGCGGGAGTGGGCACCGGGGAGCTGTTTTTT
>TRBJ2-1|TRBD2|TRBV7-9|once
CASRSLLAGGFNEQFF
TGTGCCAGCAGATCTTTACTAGCGGGAGGGTTCAATGAGCAGTTCTTC
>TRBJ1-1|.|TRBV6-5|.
CASSYSREGKAEAFF
TGTGCCAGCAGTTACTCGAGGGAGGGGAAGGCTGAAGCTTTCTTT
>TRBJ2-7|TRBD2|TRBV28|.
CASKGRGEQYF
TGTGCCAGCAAGGGGCGGGGGGAGCAGTACTTC
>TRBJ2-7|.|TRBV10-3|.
CAISALREVPSEQYF
TGTGCCATCAGTGCCCTCAGGGAGGTTCCTAGCGAGCAGTACTTC
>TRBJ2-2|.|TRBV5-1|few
CASSAGQTNTGELFF
TGCGCCAGCAGCGCGGGACAGACGAACACCGGGGAGCTGTTTTTT
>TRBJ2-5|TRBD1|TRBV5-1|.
CASSLSPGQGHQETQYF
TGCGCCAGCAGCTTGTCCCCGGGACAGGGTCACCAAGAGACCCAGTACTTC
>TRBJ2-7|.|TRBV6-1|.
CASSETRGGHEQYF
TGTGCCAGCAGTGAAACCAGGGGAGGCCACGAGCAGTACTTC
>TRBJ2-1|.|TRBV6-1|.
CASSERGASQFF
TGTGCCAGCAGTGAACGTGGGGCTTCGCAGTTCTTC
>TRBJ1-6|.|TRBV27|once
CASSQGSYNSPLHF
TGTGCCAGCAGTCAGGGCTCCTATAATTCACCCCTCCACTTT
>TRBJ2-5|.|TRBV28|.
CASSSPGGRETQYF
TGTGCCAGCAGTTCCCCGGGCGGTCGAGAGACCCAGTACTTC
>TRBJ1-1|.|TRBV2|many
CASWSMNTEAFF
TGTGCCAGCTGGTCGATGAACACTGAAGCTTTCTTT
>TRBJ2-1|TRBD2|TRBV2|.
CASSLTPGLAAYNEQFF
TGTGCCAGCAGTCTTACCCCGGGACTAGCGGCTTACAATGAGCAGTTCTTC
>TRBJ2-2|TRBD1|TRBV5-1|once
CASNGRGTGGSLHDTGELFF
TGCGCCAGCAACGGACGGGGAACAGGGGGATCCCTACACGACACCGGGGAGCTGTTTTTT
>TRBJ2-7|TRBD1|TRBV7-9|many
CASSVGTGLVGEQYF
TGTGCCAGCAGCGTGGGGACAGGGCTTGTGGGCGAGCAGTACTTC
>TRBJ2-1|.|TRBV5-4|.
CASSLASDDEQFF
TGTGCCAGCAGCTTGGCGTCCGACGATGAGCAGTTCTTC
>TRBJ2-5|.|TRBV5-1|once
CASSLSAGQGQETQYF
TGCGCCAGCAGCTTGTCAGCAGGTCAGGGTCAAGAGACCCAGTACTTC
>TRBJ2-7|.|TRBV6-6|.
CASSYGHRYEQYF
TGTGCCAGCAGTTACGGACACCGCTACGAGCAGTACTTC
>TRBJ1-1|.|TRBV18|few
CASSREGQSEAFF
TGTGCCAGCTCGCGAGAAGGACAGTCTGAAGCTTTCTTT
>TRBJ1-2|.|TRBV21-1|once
CASSKGDRGPSGYTF
TGTGCCAGCAGCAAAGGAGACAGGGGGCCTAGTGGCTACACCTTC
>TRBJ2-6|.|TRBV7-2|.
CASSLQVQSSGANVLTF
TGTGCCAGCAGCTTACAGGTTCAGAGCTCTGGGGCCAACGTCCTGACTTTC
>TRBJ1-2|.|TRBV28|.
CASSLSIGSGYGYTF
TGTGCCAGCAGTTTATCCATAGGGTCGGGCTATGGCTACACCTTC
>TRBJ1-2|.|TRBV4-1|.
CASSQDTVGRLGYTF
TGCGCCAGCAGCCAAGATACAGTGGGAAGGTTAGGCTACACCTTC
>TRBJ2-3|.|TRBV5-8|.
CASTNSRTDTQYF
TGTGCCAGCACCAACTCCCGCACAGATACGCAGTATTTT
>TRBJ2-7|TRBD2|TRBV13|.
CASSLSTSGPYEQYF
TGTGCCAGCAGCTTATCGACTAGCGGGCCATACGAGCAGTACTTC